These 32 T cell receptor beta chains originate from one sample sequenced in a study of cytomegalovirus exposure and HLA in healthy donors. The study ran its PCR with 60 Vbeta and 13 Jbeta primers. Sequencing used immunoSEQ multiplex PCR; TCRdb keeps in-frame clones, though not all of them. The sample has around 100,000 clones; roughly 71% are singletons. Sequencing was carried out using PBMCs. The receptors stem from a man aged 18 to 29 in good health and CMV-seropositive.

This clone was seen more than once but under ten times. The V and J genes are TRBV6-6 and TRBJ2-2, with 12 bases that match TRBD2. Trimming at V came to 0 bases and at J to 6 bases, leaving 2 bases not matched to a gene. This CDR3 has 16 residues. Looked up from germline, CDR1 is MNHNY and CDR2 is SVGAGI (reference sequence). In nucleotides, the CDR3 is TGTGCCAGCAGTTACTCCCCTAGCGGGGGGGCCGGGGAGCTGTTTTTT. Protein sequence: CASSYSPSGGAGELFF.

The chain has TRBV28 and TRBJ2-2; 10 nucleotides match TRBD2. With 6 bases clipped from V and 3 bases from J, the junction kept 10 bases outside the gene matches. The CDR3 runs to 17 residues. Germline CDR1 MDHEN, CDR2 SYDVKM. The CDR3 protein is CASSNNLAGVYTGELFF. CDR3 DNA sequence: TGTGCCAGCAGCAACAATCTAGCGGGAGTTTACACCGGGGAGCTGTTTTTT.

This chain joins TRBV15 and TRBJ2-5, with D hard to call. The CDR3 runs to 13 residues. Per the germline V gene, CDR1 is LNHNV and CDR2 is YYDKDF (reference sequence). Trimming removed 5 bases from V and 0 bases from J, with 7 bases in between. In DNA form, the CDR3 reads TGTGCCACCAGCCTAGGTTACCAAGAGACCCAGTACTTC. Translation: CATSLGYQETQYF.

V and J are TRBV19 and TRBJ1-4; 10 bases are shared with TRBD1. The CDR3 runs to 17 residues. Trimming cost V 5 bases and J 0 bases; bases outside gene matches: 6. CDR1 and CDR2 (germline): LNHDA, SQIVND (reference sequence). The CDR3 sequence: CASSPRTGGATNEKLFF. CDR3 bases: TGTGCCAGTAGTCCCAGGACAGGGGGAGCAACTAATGAAAAACTGTTTTTT.

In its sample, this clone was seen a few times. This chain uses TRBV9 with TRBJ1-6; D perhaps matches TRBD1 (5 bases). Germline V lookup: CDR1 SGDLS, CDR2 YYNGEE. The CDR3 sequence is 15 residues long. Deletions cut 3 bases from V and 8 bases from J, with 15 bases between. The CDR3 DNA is TGTGCCAGCAGCGCTTCCGGGACTGTGCATTCACCCCTCCACTTT. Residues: CASSASGTVHSPLHF.

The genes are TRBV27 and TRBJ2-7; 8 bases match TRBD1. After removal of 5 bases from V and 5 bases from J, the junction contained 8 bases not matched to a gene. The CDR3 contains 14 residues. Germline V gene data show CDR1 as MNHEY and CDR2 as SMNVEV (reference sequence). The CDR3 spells CASSLRGRMDEQYF. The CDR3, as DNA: TGTGCCAGCAGTCTCAGGGGGCGTATGGACGAGCAGTACTTC.

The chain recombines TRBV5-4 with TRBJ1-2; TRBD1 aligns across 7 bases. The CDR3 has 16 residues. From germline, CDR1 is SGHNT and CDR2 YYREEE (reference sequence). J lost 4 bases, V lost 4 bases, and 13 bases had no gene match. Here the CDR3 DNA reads TGTGCCAGCAGCGCTGGGACAGAGACCTTCGGCTATGGCTACACCTTC. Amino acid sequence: CASSAGTETFGYGYTF.

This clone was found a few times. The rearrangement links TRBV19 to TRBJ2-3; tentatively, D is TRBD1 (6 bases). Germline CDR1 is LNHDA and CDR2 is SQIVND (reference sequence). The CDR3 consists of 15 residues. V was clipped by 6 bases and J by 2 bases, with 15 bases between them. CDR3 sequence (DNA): TGTGCCAGTAGGCGCGCCAGGGGAATCACAGATACGCAGTATTTT. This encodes CASRRARGITDTQYF.

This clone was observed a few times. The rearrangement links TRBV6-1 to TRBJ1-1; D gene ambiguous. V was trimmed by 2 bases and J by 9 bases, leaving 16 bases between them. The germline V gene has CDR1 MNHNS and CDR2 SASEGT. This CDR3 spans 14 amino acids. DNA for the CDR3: TGTGCCAGCAGTGAACGGCTTTTGGGTACTAAAGCTTTCTTT. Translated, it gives CASSERLLGTKAFF.

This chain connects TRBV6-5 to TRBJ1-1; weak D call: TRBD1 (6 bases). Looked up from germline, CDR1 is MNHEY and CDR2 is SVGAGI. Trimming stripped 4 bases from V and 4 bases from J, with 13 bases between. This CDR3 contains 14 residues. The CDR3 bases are TGTGCCAGCAGTTCGGGAGGGGGGCCCACTGAAGCTTTCTTT. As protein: CASSSGGGPTEAFF.

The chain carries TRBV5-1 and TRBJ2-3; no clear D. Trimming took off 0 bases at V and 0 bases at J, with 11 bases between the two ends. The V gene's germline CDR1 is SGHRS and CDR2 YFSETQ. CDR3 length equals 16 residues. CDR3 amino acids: CASSLGYVESTDTQYF. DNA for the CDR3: TGCGCCAGCAGCTTGGGCTATGTGGAGAGCACAGATACGCAGTATTTT.

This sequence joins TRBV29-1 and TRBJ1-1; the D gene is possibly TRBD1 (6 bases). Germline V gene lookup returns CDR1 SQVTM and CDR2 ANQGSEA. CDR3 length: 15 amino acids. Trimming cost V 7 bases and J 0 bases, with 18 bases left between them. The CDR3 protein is CSATGSTGLNTEAFF. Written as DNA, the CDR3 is TGCAGCGCGACCGGCTCAACAGGGCTGAACACTGAAGCTTTCTTT.

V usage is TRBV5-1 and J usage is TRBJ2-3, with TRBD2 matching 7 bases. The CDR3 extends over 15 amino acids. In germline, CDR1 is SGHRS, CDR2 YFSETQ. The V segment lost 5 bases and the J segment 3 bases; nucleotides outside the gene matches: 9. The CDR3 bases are TGCGCCAGCAGTCAGCTCGCGGGGGAGACAGATACGCAGTATTTT. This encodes CASSQLAGETDTQYF.

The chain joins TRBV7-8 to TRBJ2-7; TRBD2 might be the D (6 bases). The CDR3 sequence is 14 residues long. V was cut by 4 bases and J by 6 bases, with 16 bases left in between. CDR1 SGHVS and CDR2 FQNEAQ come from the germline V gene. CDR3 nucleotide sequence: TGTGCCAGCAGCTCCCTGGAGGGTGGCGGCGAGCAGTACGTC. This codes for CASSSLEGGGEQYV.

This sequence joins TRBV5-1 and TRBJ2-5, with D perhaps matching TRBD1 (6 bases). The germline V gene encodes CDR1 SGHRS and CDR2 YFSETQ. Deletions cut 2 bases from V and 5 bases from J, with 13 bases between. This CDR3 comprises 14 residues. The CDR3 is CASSFFQGTETQYF. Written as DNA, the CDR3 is TGCGCCAGCAGCTTCTTTCAGGGGACGGAGACCCAGTACTTC. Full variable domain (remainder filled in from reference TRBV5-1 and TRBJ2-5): KAGVTQTPRYLIKTRGQQVTLSCSPISGHRSVSWYQQTPGQGLQFLFEYFSETQRNKGNFPGRFSGRQFSNSRSEMNVSTLELGDSALYLCASSFFQGTETQYFGPGTRLLVL.

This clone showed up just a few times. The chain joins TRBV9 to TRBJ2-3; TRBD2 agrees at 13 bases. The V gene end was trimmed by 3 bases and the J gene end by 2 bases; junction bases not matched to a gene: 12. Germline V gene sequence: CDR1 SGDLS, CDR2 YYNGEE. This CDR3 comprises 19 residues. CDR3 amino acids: CASSGPPGLAGSYTDTQYF. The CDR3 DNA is TGTGCCAGCAGCGGCCCTCCGGGACTAGCGGGGAGCTACACAGATACGCAGTATTTT.

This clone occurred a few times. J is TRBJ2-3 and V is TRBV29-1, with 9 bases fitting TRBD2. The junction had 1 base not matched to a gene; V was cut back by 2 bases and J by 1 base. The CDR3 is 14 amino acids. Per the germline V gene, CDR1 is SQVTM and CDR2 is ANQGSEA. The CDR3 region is CSVERGGGTDTQYF. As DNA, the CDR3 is TGCAGCGTTGAACGCGGGGGGGGCACAGATACGCAGTATTTT.

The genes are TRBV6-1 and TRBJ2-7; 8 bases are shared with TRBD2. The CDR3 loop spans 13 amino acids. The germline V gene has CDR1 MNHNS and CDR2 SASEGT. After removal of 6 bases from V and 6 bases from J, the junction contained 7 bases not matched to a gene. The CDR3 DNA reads TGTGCCAGCAGGCGGGGGGCCCCCGGCGAGCAGTACTTC. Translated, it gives CASRRGAPGEQYF.

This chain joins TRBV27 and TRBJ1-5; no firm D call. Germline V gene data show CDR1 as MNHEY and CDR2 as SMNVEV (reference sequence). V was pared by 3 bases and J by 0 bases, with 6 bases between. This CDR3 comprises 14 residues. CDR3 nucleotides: TGTGCCAGCAGTTTGCGAGATAGCAATCAGCCCCAGCATTTT. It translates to CASSLRDSNQPQHF.

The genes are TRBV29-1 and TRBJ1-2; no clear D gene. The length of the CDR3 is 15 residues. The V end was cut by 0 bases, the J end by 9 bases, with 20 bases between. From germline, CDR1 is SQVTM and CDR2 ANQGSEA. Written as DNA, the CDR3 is TGCAGCGTTGAAGATTCGCGGGATCGATTCTGGAGCTACACCTTC. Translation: CSVEDSRDRFWSYTF.

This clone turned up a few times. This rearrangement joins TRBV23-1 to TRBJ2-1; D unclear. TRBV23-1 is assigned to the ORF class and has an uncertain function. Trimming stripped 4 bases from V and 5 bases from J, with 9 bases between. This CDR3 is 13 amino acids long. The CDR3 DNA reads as TGCGCCAGCAGTCGGGCAGTCAACAATGAGCAGTTCTTC. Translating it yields CASSRAVNNEQFF.

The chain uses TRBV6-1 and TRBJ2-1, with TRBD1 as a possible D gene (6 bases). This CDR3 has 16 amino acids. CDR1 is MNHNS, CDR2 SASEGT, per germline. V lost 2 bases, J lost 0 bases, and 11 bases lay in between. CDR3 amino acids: CASSELAGASYNEQFF. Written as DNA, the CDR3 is TGTGCCAGCAGTGAACTGGCAGGGGCCTCCTACAATGAGCAGTTCTTC.

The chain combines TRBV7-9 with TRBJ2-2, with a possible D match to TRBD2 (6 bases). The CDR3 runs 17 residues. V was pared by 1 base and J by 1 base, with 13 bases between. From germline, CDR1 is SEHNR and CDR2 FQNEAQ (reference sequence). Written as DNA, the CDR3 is TGTGCCAGCAGCTTAGTAATGCTGGAGGGGAACACCGGGGAGCTGTTTTTT. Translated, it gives CASSLVMLEGNTGELFF. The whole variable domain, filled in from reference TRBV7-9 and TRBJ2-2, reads DTGVSQNPRHKITKRGQNVTFRCDPISEHNRLYWYRQTLGQGPEFLTYFQNEAQLEKSRLLSDRFSAERPKGSFSTLEIQRTEQGDSAMYLCASSLVMLEGNTGELFFGEGSRLTVL.

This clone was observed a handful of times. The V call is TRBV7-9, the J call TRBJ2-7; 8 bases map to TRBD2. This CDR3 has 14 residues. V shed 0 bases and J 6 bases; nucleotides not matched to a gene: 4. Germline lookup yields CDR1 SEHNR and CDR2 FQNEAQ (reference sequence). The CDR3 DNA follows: TGTGCCAGCAGCTTAGCAGCGGGGGTCTCCGAGCAGTACTTC. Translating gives CASSLAAGVSEQYF.

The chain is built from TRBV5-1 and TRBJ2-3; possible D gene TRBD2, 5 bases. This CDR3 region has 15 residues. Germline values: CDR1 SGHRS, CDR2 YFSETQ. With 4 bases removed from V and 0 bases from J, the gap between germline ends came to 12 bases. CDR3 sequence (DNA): TGCGCCAGCAGCGACGGGGTCACTAGCACAGATACGCAGTATTTT. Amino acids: CASSDGVTSTDTQYF.

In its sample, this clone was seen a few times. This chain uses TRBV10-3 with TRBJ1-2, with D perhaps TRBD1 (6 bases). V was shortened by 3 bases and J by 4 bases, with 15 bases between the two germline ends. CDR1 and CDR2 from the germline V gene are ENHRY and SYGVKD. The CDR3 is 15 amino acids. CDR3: CAISDDRPPIYGYTF. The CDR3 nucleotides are TGTGCCATCAGTGATGACAGGCCTCCAATCTATGGCTACACCTTC.

For the CDR3, the DNA is TGTGCCAGCAGTTATCAAGCGGGGGGGCCGAATGAGCAGTTCTTC. Its protein is CASSYQAGGPNEQFF. The V gene is TRBV6-5, the J gene TRBJ2-1; 10 bases align to TRBD2. V lost 3 bases and J lost 7; bases outside the gene matches: 6. Germline V lookup: CDR1 MNHEY, CDR2 SVGAGI. CDR3 length: 15 residues.

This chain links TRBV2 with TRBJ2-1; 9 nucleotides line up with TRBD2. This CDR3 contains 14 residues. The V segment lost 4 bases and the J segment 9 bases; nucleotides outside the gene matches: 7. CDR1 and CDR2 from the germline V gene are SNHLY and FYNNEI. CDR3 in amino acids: CASSARTSDPEQFF. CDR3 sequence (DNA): TGTGCCAGCAGTGCCCGGACTAGCGATCCTGAGCAGTTCTTC.

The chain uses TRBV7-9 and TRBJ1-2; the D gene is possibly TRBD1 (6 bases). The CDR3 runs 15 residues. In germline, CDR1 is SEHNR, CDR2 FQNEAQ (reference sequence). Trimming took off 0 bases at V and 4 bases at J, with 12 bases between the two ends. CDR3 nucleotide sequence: TGTGCCAGCAGCTTAGCCATGGACAGCCTCTATGGCTACACCTTC. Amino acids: CASSLAMDSLYGYTF.

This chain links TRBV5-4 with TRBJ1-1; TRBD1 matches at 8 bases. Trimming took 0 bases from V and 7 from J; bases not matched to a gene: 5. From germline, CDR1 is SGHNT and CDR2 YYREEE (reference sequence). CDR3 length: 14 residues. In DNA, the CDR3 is TGTGCCAGCAGCTTGGGATCGACAGGGGTTGAAGCTTTCTTT. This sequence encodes CASSLGSTGVEAFF.

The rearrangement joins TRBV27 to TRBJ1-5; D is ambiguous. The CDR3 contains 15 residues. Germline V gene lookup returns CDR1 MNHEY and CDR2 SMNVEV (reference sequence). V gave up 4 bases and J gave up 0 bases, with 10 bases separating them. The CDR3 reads CASSSDTLSNQPQHF. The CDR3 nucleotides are TGTGCCAGCAGTTCCGACACCCTTAGCAATCAGCCCCAGCATTTT.

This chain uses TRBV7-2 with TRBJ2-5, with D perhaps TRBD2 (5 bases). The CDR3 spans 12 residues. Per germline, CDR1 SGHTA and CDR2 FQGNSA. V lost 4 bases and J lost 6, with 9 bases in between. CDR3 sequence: CASSWRIQTQYF. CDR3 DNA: TGTGCCAGCAGCTGGAGGATACAGACCCAGTACTTC.